The subject of this entry is one T cell receptor (beta chain). This sample was included in a study of T cell responses to AZD1222 COVID-19 vaccine. CDR3 size: 15 residues. Per the germline V gene, CDR1 is SGHRS and CDR2 is YFSETQ. V was clipped by 0 bases and J by 5 bases; unmatched bases: 6. The table came from immunoSEQ multiplex PCR; TCRdb's copy has only in-frame clones and leaves some out. The data contain approximately 89,000 clones, 70% to 90% of them singletons. The input for sequencing was peripheral blood, taken on day 0 of AZD1222 vaccination. The sequence was obtained from an adult in good health. V is TRBV5-1 and J is TRBJ2-3, with TRBD1 matching over 7 bases. The DNA for the CDR3 is TGCGCCAGCAGCTTGGTACAGGGGAGCTTAGATACGCAGTATTTT. This codes for CASSLVQGSLDTQYF. The whole variable domain, remainder taken from reference TRBV5-1 and TRBJ2-3, is KAGVTQTPRYLIKTRGQQVTLSCSPISGHRSVSWYQQTPGQGLQFLFEYFSETQRNKGNFPGRFSGRQFSNSRSEMNVSTLELGDSALYLCASSLVQGSLDTQYFGPGTRLTVL.